These 19 T cell receptor beta chains originate from one sample sequenced in a study of shared clonotypes between healthy human individuals (dated by TCRdb to 2018 to 2021). CD8 naive samples were obtained by positive selection for CCR7 among CD45RO-negative cells, yielding a CD45RA+CCR7+ population from which TemRA cells were excluded. The library was prepared using the immunoSEQ multiplex PCR assay. TCRdb retrieved this table from immuneACCESS and kept in-frame rearrangements only. Not all clones are present; in checked studies, unresolved V genes account for under half, and no reason is known for the remainder. The sample table shows roughly 2.1 million clones, and 93% are seen once. Roughly 1.8% of the sample goes to the ten largest clones. Source material: naive CD8+ T cells from PBMCs. This specimen's cell subset or site label, per the study, means: CD45RA+CCR7+. These receptor sequences come from a man aged 18-30 years in good health. Some clones in this sample may be carry-over from other donors' samples.

This clone showed up just once. J is TRBJ2-3 and V is TRBV13, with D possibly being TRBD2 (5 bases). Germline loops: CDR1 PRHDT, CDR2 FYEKMQ (reference sequence). Trimming removed 5 bases from V and 1 base from J, with 19 bases in between. CDR3 length: 17 amino acids. CDR3 bases: TGTGCCAGCAGCCCCCGAAGGAGCGGTTCCCGCACAGATACGCAGTATTTT. This gives the protein CASSPRRSGSRTDTQYF.

This clone was observed a handful of times. The chain is built from TRBV7-9 and TRBJ1-5; no clear D. Germline V gene lookup returns CDR1 SEHNR and CDR2 FQNEAQ (reference sequence). The CDR3 covers 13 residues. V lost 6 bases, J lost 9 bases, and 15 bases lay in between. CDR3 sequence: CASRSTEGAPQHF. Here the CDR3 DNA reads TGTGCCAGCAGATCGACTGAGGGAGCGCCCCAGCATTTT. The full variable domain, in which reference TRBV7-9 and TRBJ1-5 provide the parts outside the CDR3, is DTGVSQNPRHKITKRGQNVTFRCDPISEHNRLYWYRQTLGQGPEFLTYFQNEAQLEKSRLLSDRFSAERPKGSFSTLEIQRTEQGDSAMYLCASRSTEGAPQHFGDGTRLSIL.

The rearrangement links TRBV2 to TRBJ1-4; D perhaps matches TRBD1 (6 bases). The CDR3 is 17 amino acids. Germline-derived CDR1 and CDR2 are SNHLY and FYNNEI. Trimming removed 2 bases at V and 0 bases at J, with 13 bases between. Here the CDR3 DNA reads TGTGCCAGCAGTGAAATGCAGGGGTCCGCAACTAATGAAAAACTGTTTTTT. Its protein product is CASSEMQGSATNEKLFF.

The chain joins TRBV15 to TRBJ2-7; 7 bases line up with TRBD1. CDR1 LNHNV and CDR2 YYDKDF come from the germline V gene (reference sequence). CDR3 length: 16 residues. Unmatched junction bases numbered 10, after V lost 4 bases and J lost 1 base. CDR3 protein: CATSTTGDPLSYEQYF. The CDR3 nucleotides are TGTGCCACCAGCACTACAGGGGACCCCCTTTCCTACGAGCAGTACTTC.

The V and J genes are TRBV4-2 and TRBJ1-4; 7 bases are a match to TRBD1. The germline V gene encodes CDR1 LGHNA and CDR2 YNFKEQ. The CDR3 is 17 amino acids. Trimming removed 4 bases from V and 0 bases from J; junction bases left unmatched: 8. CDR3 protein: CASSPGEGAATNEKLFF. Written as DNA, the CDR3 is TGTGCCAGCAGCCCGGGAGAGGGGGCAGCAACTAATGAAAAACTGTTTTTT.

The chain joins TRBV6-6 to TRBJ2-7; 8 nucleotides agree with TRBD1. The V gene's germline CDR1 is MNHNY and CDR2 SVGAGI (reference sequence). This CDR3 has 13 residues. With V trimmed by 8 bases and J by 3 bases, 6 bases remained unmatched. The CDR3: CASCRDRNYEQYF. The CDR3, as DNA: TGTGCCAGCTGCCGGGACAGGAACTACGAGCAGTACTTC.

The V gene is TRBV28, the J gene TRBJ2-7; no firm D call. The CDR3 consists of 12 residues. With 2 bases removed from V and 4 bases from J, the gap between germline ends came to 6 bases. Germline CDR1 reads MDHEN; CDR2 reads SYDVKM. CDR3: CASSLPHYEQYF. DNA for the CDR3: TGTGCCAGCAGTTTACCCCATTACGAGCAGTACTTC.

As to this clone: Different DNA sequences within this sample yield the same CDR3. The chain is built from TRBV6-6 and TRBJ2-1; D is unclear. V was shortened by 0 bases and J by 5 bases, with 5 bases between the two germline ends. The CDR3 sequence is 13 residues long. Germline CDR1 is MNHNY and CDR2 is SVGAGI (reference sequence). The CDR3 nucleotides read TGTGCCAGCAGTTACTCGGCAGACAATGAGCAGTTCTTC. Residues: CASSYSADNEQFF.

The chain recombines TRBV5-1 with TRBJ2-3, with 11 bases matching TRBD2. The CDR3 has 16 amino acids. The J segment lost 4 bases and the V segment lost 1 base, leaving 5 bases of the junction unmatched. Germline assignment: CDR1 SGHRS and CDR2 YFSETQ. The DNA for the CDR3 is TGCGCCAGCAGCTTGACTAGCGGGGGTCGGGCAGATACGCAGTATTTT. It specifies CASSLTSGGRADTQYF.

The chain is built from TRBV4-2 and TRBJ2-7; 7 positions match TRBD2. This CDR3 contains 15 residues. Germline V gives CDR1 LGHNA, CDR2 YNFKEQ. The V segment lost 1 base and the J segment 2 bases; nucleotides outside the gene matches: 5. The CDR3 reads CASSQGGGRPYEQYF. The CDR3 bases are TGTGCCAGCAGCCAAGGTGGCGGGAGACCCTACGAGCAGTACTTC.

The genes are TRBV13 and TRBJ2-2; D ambiguous. The CDR3 sequence is 14 residues long. Germline values: CDR1 PRHDT, CDR2 FYEKMQ (reference sequence). V gave up 5 bases and J gave up 7 bases, with 14 bases separating them. The CDR3 DNA is TGTGCCAGCAGCGCCCGGATGCACTACGGGGAGCTGTTTTTT. Translation: CASSARMHYGELFF.

This chain links TRBV4-2 with TRBJ1-2; perhaps TRBD1 as D (5 bases). The V end lost 0 bases, the J end lost 0 bases, and 11 bases lay between the germline ends. The CDR3 is 16 amino acids. Germline loops: CDR1 LGHNA, CDR2 YNFKEQ. CDR3 DNA: TGTGCCAGCAGCCAAGAAAGGGCAGGGACTAACTATGGCTACACCTTC. Translating gives CASSQERAGTNYGYTF.

V gene TRBV6-6 combines with J gene TRBJ2-1, with a weak D call TRBD1 (6 bases). CDR1 and CDR2 (germline): MNHNY, SVGAGI (reference sequence). The V end was cut by 0 bases, the J end by 5 bases, with 14 bases between. The CDR3 runs 16 residues. CDR3 DNA: TGTGCCAGCAGTTACTCGTGGGACACTCTTCACAATGAGCAGTTCTTC. Translation gives CASSYSWDTLHNEQFF.

As for this clone: This CDR3 is also generated by other DNA sequences in the sample. The chain has TRBV7-2 and TRBJ2-2; no firm D call. Trimming removed 1 base from V and 3 bases from J, with 6 bases in between. This CDR3 is 14 amino acids long. Germline V gene lookup returns CDR1 SGHTA and CDR2 FQGNSA. The CDR3 nucleotides read TGTGCCAGCAGCTTAGGTGCTGACACCGGGGAGCTGTTTTTT. Translated: CASSLGADTGELFF.

V gene TRBV28 combines with J gene TRBJ2-5; 11 positions match TRBD1. CDR1 and CDR2 (germline): MDHEN, SYDVKM. V was pared by 3 bases and J by 4 bases, with 7 bases of the junction left unmatched. The CDR3 consists of 16 residues. CDR3 residues: CASSFWTGGPLETQYF. The CDR3 nucleotides read TGTGCCAGCAGTTTCTGGACAGGGGGCCCGTTAGAGACCCAGTACTTC.

The V and J genes are TRBV6-5 and TRBJ2-7; D could derive from TRBD1 or TRBD2 (5 bases each). The CDR3 has 12 residues. V lost 10 bases and J lost 6, with 16 bases in between. CDR1 and CDR2 (germline): MNHEY, SVGAGI. The CDR3 loop is CATLKGSSEQYF. CDR3 coding DNA: TGTGCCACCCTTAAGGGGAGTTCCGAGCAGTACTTC.

J is TRBJ2-6 and V is TRBV9, with 7 nucleotides matching TRBD1. V shed 4 bases and J 0 bases; nucleotides not matched to a gene: 7. Germline CDR1 and CDR2: SGDLS and YYNGEE. This CDR3 comprises 17 residues. The CDR3 DNA reads as TGTGCCAGCAGCACCACGGACAGGAACTCTGGGGCCAACGTCCTGACTTTC. Residues: CASSTTDRNSGANVLTF.

This chain joins TRBV28 and TRBJ1-3, with 9 positions matching TRBD1. The CDR3 extends over 15 amino acids. V was pared by 2 bases and J by 6 bases, with 5 bases of the junction left unmatched. From germline, CDR1 is MDHEN and CDR2 SYDVKM. The CDR3 spells CASSLKGTGQNTIYF. The CDR3 DNA reads as TGTGCCAGCAGTTTAAAAGGGACAGGGCAAAACACCATATATTTT.

The chain carries TRBV28 and TRBJ2-5; a possible D gene is TRBD1 (6 bases). The length of the CDR3 is 17 residues. Germline CDR1 MDHEN, CDR2 SYDVKM. V was shortened by 4 bases and J by 1 base, with 19 bases between the two germline ends. The CDR3 DNA is TGTGCCAGCAGTTCCCCCCACCAGGGGCGGTTCCAAGAGACCCAGTACTTC. It translates to CASSSPHQGRFQETQYF.